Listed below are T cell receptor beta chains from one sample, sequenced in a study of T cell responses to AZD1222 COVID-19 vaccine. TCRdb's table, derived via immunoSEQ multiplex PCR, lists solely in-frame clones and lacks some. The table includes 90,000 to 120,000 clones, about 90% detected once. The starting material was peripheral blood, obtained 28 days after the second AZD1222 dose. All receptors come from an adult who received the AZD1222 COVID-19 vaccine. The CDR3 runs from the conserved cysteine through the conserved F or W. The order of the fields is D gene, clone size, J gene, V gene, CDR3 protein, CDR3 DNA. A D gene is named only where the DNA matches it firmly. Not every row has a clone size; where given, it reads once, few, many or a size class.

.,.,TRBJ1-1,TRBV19,CASSISELNTEAFF,TGTGCCAGTAGTATATCGGAGTTGAACACTGAAGCTTTCTTT
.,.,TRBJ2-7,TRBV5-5,CASRPAGSTITYEQYF,TGTGCCAGCAGACCAGCCGGGAGTACGATTACCTACGAGCAGTACTTC
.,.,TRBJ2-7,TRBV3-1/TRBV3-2,CASSPEWTPAMSYEQYF,TGTGCCAGCAGCCCCGAATGGACACCCGCGATGTCCTACGAGCAGTACTTC
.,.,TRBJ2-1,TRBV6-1,CASSESWQSYNEQFF,TGTGCCAGCAGTGAATCGTGGCAGAGCTACAATGAGCAGTTCTTC
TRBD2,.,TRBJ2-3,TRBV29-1,CSVKGLAGTDTQYF,TGCAGCGTCAAGGGACTAGCGGGCACAGATACGCAGTATTTT
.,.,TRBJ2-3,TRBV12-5,CASGLEVGILPDTQYF,TGTGCTAGTGGTTTGGAAGTCGGGATTTTACCAGATACGCAGTATTTT
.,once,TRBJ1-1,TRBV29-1,CSVGGILNTEAFF,TGCAGCGTTGGGGGGATACTGAACACTGAAGCTTTCTTT
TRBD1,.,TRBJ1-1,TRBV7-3,CASSRDRGAEAFF,TGTGCCAGCAGCAGGGACAGGGGGGCTGAAGCTTTCTTT
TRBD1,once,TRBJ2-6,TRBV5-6,CASSQGQGSFSGANVLTF,TGTGCCAGCAGCCAAGGACAGGGATCCTTCTCTGGGGCCAACGTCCTGACTTTC
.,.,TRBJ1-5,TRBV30,CAWSGGGQPQHF,TGTGCCTGGAGCGGGGGGGGTCAGCCCCAGCATTTT
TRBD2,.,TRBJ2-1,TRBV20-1,CSAIAGGEQFF,TGCAGTGCAATCGCGGGGGGTGAGCAGTTCTTC
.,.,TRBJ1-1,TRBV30,CAWKAQAGTEAFF,TGTGCCTGGAAAGCCCAGGCAGGCACTGAAGCTTTCTTT
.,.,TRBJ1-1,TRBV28,CASSYGQRNTEAFF,TGTGCCAGCAGTTACGGACAGCGGAACACTGAAGCTTTCTTT
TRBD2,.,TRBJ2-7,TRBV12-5,CASGLVLAGAYEQYF,TGTGCTAGTGGTTTGGTACTCGCGGGGGCCTACGAGCAGTACTTC
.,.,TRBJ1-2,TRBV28,CASSPNGNYGYTF,TGTGCCAGCAGCCCCAATGGGAACTATGGCTACACCTTC
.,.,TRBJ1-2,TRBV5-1,CASSQDGYSGYTF,TGCGCCAGCAGCCAGGACGGGTATAGTGGCTACACCTTC
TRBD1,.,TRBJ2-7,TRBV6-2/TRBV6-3,CASSFPGQGGSEQYF,TGTGCCAGCAGTTTCCCGGGACAGGGAGGCTCCGAGCAGTACTTC
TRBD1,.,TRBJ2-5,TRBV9,CASSARDRGETQYF,TGTGCCAGCAGCGCCAGGGACAGGGGAGAGACCCAGTACTTC
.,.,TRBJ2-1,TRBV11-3,CASSPRGFNNEQFF,TGTGCCAGCAGCCCTAGGGGCTTTAACAATGAGCAGTTCTTC
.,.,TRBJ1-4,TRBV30,CAWSVVRQGREKLFF,TGTGCCTGGAGTGTAGTTCGGCAGGGGAGAGAAAAACTGTTTTTT
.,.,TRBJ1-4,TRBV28,CASSLALRRGNEKLFF,TGTGCCAGCAGTTTAGCCTTAAGGAGGGGTAACGAAAAACTGTTTTTT
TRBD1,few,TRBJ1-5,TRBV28,CASRSQGGRRGPQHF,TGTGCCAGCAGATCTCAGGGGGGGCGGAGGGGGCCCCAGCATTTT
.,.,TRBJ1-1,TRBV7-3,CASSLAGNTEAFF,TGTGCCAGCAGCTTGGCGGGGAACACTGAAGCTTTCTTT
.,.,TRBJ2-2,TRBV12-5,CASGLGSRVGNTGELFF,TGTGCTAGTGGTTTGGGTTCGAGGGTAGGGAACACCGGGGAGCTGTTTTTT
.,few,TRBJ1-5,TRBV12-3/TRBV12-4,CASSLRSNQPQHF,TGTGCCAGCAGTTTAAGAAGCAATCAGCCCCAGCATTTT
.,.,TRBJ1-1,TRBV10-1,CASSESERGWTEAFF,TGCGCCAGCAGTGAGAGTGAGAGGGGATGGACTGAAGCTTTCTTT
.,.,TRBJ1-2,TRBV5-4,CASTMGGDGHYGYTF,TGTGCCAGCACCATGGGGGGAGACGGACACTATGGCTACACCTTC
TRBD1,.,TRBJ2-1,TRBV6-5,CASVGSGQFNEQFF,TGTGCGAGCGTGGGGTCGGGACAGTTCAATGAGCAGTTCTTC
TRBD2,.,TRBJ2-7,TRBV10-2,CASNFNSAGEAYEQYF,TGCGCCAGCAATTTTAATTCTGCGGGAGAAGCCTACGAGCAGTACTTC
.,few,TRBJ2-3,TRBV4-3,CASSQGSGGPTDTQYF,TGCGCCAGCAGCCAAGGTTCTGGCGGCCCCACAGATACGCAGTATTTT
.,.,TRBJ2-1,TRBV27,CASSLVGYRDSTYNEQFF,TGTGCCAGCAGTTTAGTAGGGTACCGGGACTCGACCTACAATGAGCAGTTCTTC
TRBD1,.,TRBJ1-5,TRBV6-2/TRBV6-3,CASSYRRTGVQPQHF,TGTGCCAGCAGCTATCGACGGACAGGGGTCCAGCCCCAGCATTTT
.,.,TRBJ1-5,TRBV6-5,CASSTGAGYNQPQHF,TGTGCCAGCAGTACCGGGGCGGGATACAATCAGCCCCAGCATTTT
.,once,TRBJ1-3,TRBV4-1,CASSQGWQGSGNTIYF,TGCGCCAGCAGCCAAGGGTGGCAGGGCTCTGGAAACACCATATATTTT
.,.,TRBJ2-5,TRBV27,CASSPQGRETQYF,TGTGCCAGCAGTCCACAGGGTAGGGAGACCCAGTACTTC
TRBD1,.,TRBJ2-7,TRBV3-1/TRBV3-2,CASSQAVTGFNEQYF,TGTGCCAGCAGCCAAGCCGTGACAGGGTTTAACGAGCAGTACTTC
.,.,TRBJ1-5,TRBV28,CASTPSRLPQHF,TGTGCCAGCACCCCGTCCCGATTGCCCCAGCATTTT
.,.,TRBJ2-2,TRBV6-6,CASSYLISTGELFF,TGTGCCAGCAGTTACCTAATTAGCACCGGGGAGCTGTTTTTT
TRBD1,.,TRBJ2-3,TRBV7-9,CASSRPGQGQSDTQYF,TGTGCCAGCAGCAGACCGGGACAGGGTCAATCAGATACGCAGTATTTT
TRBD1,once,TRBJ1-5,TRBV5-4,CASSLGGQVNQPQHF,TGTGCCAGCAGCTTGGGTGGACAGGTCAATCAGCCCCAGCATTTT
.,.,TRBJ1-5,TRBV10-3,CAITDEDRGKPQHF,TGTGCCATCACCGACGAAGATAGGGGAAAGCCCCAGCATTTT
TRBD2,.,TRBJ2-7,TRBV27,CASSLGRGPYEQYF,TGTGCCAGCAGTTTGGGGAGGGGCCCGTACGAGCAGTACTTC
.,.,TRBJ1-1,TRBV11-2,CASSLTGNTEAFF,TGTGCCAGCAGCTTGACAGGGAACACTGAAGCTTTCTTT
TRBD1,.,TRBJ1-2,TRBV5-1,CASSPGTGRYGYTF,TGCGCCAGCAGCCCCGGGACAGGGCGGTACGGCTACACCTTC
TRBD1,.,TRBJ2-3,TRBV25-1,CASSGTGQGGRTDTQYF,TGTGCCAGCAGTGGAACTGGACAGGGGGGCCGCACAGATACGCAGTATTTT
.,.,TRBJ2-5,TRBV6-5,CASSYSTGVETQYF,TGTGCCAGCAGTTACTCCACGGGGGTTGAGACCCAGTACTTC
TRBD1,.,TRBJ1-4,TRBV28,CASSSSPGTDNEKLFF,TGTGCCAGCAGTTCCTCCCCCGGGACAGATAATGAAAAACTGTTTTTT
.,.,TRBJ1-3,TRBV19,CASSIQGPSSGNTIYF,TGTGCCAGTAGTATACAGGGCCCCAGCTCTGGAAACACCATATATTTT
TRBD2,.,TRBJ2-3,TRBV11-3,CASSHLAGVGTDTQYF,TGTGCCAGCAGCCACCTCGCGGGGGTGGGGACAGATACGCAGTATTTT
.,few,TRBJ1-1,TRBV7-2,CASSLGVGNTEAFF,TGTGCCAGCAGCTTAGGTGTTGGTAACACTGAAGCTTTCTTT
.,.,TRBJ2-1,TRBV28,CASSLGGEQFF,TGTGCCAGCAGTTTAGGGGGTGAGCAGTTCTTC
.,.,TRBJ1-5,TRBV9,CASSAGHPNQPQHF,TGTGCCAGCAGCGCGGGACATCCCAATCAGCCCCAGCATTTT
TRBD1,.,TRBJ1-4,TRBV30,CARDNRGRREKLFF,TGTGCCCGGGACAACAGGGGTCGACGTGAAAAACTGTTTTTT